This TCR beta chain originates from a study of T-cell reconstitution after alpha-beta-depleted transplantation in children. With V trimmed by 4 bases and J by 3 bases, 8 bases remained unmatched. Germline CDR1 reads DFQATT; CDR2 reads SNEGSKA (reference sequence). The CDR3 spans 15 residues. Unique molecular identifiers were used in preparing the TCRbeta library. TCRdb recomputed calls from the PCR reads with MiXCR, one row per CDR3 protein. The sample lists about 90,000 distinct CDR3 sequences, roughly 8.3% occurring once. This clonotype was observed many times. The sequence was collected from a human donor who donated a stem cell graft to a child with congenital amegakaryocytic thrombocytopenia. Sequenced here: PBMCs from the stem cell graft donor, sampled from the stem cell graft. The chain links TRBV20-1 to TRBJ2-7, with TRBD1 matching over 11 bases. CDR3 in DNA: TGCAGTGCTACAGCGACCGGGACAGGGGGCTACGAGCAGTACTTC. It is translated as CSATATGTGGYEQYF.